Described below is a single T cell receptor beta chain sequence and its context. Its antigen is still unknown. Produced via immunoSEQ multiplex PCR; TCRdb's table is partial and in-frame only. The sample contains over 200,000 clones, around 88% of which appear only once. The sample originates from a study of cytomegalovirus exposure and HLA in healthy donors. The study's findings and limits: The study put 150 to 200 TCR beta chains on its list as cytomegalovirus-associated.

The sequencing input was PBMCs. The sequence derives from a young woman in good health and CMV-seronegative.

CDR3 coding DNA: TGTGCCAGCAGTGAAGCGACGGGGATCACTGAAGCTTTCTTT. Encoded protein: CASSEATGITEAFF. The J gene is TRBJ1-1, the V gene TRBV2; D remains unclear. The germline V and J ends were trimmed by 0 bases and 4 bases, with 9 bases remaining between them. Germline CDR1 and CDR2: SNHLY and FYNNEI. The CDR3 spans 14 residues. Looking up the rest from reference TRBV2 and TRBJ1-1 gives the full variable domain: EPEVTQTPSHQVTQMGQEVILRCVPISNHLYFYWYRQILGQKVEFLVSFYNNEISEKSEIFDDQFSVERPDGSNFTLKIRSTKLEDSAMYFCASSEATGITEAFFGQGTRLTVV.